The 16 T cell receptor beta chains below were found in one sample sequenced in a study of T cells after yellow fever vaccination. TCRdb re-called the 5' RACE reads with MiXCR, one entry per CDR3 protein. The table lists about 210,000 distinct CDR3 sequences, approximately 3% of them singletons. The sequencing used CD4+ T cells sorted from PBMCs, collected 10 days after the yellow fever booster vaccination. The receptor set was obtained from a man younger than 35 who received the YFV17D yellow fever vaccine.

This chain connects TRBV5-4 to TRBJ1-1, with D perhaps matching TRBD1 (5 bases). Trimming shortened V by 4 bases and J by 3 bases, and 13 bases separated the two germline ends. Germline V gene lookup returns CDR1 SGHNT and CDR2 YYREEE (reference sequence). CDR3 length equals 14 residues. Written as DNA, the CDR3 is TGTGCCAGCAGCGCGGACAATCCGGACACTGAAGCTTTCTTT. It encodes CASSADNPDTEAFF.

In its sample, this clonotype was seen many times. The chain combines TRBV10-3 with TRBJ2-5; 9 bases are shared with TRBD2. Germline CDR1 is ENHRY and CDR2 is SYGVKD. Trimming cost V 2 bases and J 5 bases; bases outside gene matches: 6. There are 15 residues in the CDR3. CDR3 sequence reads: CAISEGAGGLETQYF. CDR3 sequence (DNA): TGTGCCATCAGTGAGGGAGCGGGGGGCCTGGAGACCCAGTACTTC.

This clonotype appeared a few times. This chain connects TRBV5-1 to TRBJ1-6; a possible D gene is TRBD1 (5 bases). V was trimmed by 0 bases and J by 9 bases, leaving 10 bases between them. The CDR3 consists of 14 residues. CDR1 is SGHRS and CDR2 is YFSETQ in the germline V gene. This CDR3 reads CASSLEGVGSPLHF. CDR3 in DNA: TGCGCCAGCAGCTTGGAAGGGGTAGGTTCACCCCTCCACTTT.

This clonotype was observed a few times. V gene TRBV2 combines with J gene TRBJ2-1, with TRBD2 as a possible D gene (7 bases). The CDR3 is 14 residues long. V gave up 7 bases and J gave up 4 bases, with 14 bases separating them. Looked up from germline, CDR1 is SNHLY and CDR2 is FYNNEI. DNA of the CDR3: TGTGCCAGCAAGGGCGGGGGCCTTTACAATGAGCAGTTCTTC. As protein: CASKGGGLYNEQFF. The whole variable domain, filled in from reference TRBV2 and TRBJ2-1, reads EPEVTQTPSHQVTQMGQEVILRCVPISNHLYFYWYRQILGQKVEFLVSFYNNEISEKSEIFDDQFSVERPDGSNFTLKIRSTKLEDSAMYFCASKGGGLYNEQFFGPGTRLTVL.

This clonotype was seen many times. The chain carries TRBV6-5 and TRBJ2-5; 10 bases map to TRBD2. Looked up from germline, CDR1 is MNHEY and CDR2 is SVGAGI. CDR3 length: 15 residues. The ends lost 6 bases at V and 5 bases at J; junction bases unmatched: 9. The CDR3 DNA sequence: TGTGCCAGCAGCGCCCCGGGACTAGCGTGGGAGACCCAGTACTTC. This encodes CASSAPGLAWETQYF.

This clonotype has a handful of counts. The gene calls are TRBV27 and TRBJ2-7; D remains ambiguous. Trimming pared 3 bases from V and 3 bases from J, leaving 12 bases between. Germline V gene lookup returns CDR1 MNHEY and CDR2 SMNVEV (reference sequence). CDR3 length: 14 amino acids. The CDR3 DNA sequence: TGTGCCAGCAGTTTCCTTGGTTCATTCTACGAGCAGTACTTC. Protein: CASSFLGSFYEQYF.

Details on this clonotype: One base away lies a much larger clone, so this may be a sequencing read error. The CDR3 protein is CASSRRTVGTDTQYF. CDR3 coding DNA: TGTGCCAGCAGCCGACGGACAGTGGGTACAGATACGCAGTATTTT. The genes are TRBV7-3 and TRBJ2-3; possibly TRBD1 for D (6 bases). V dropped 5 bases and J dropped 3 bases, with 15 bases sitting between them. The CDR3 totals 15 residues. The germline CDR1 and CDR2 sequences are SGHTA and FQGTGA.

The chain uses TRBV7-9 and TRBJ2-7; 9 bases match TRBD1. Trimming cost V 4 bases and J 7 bases; bases outside gene matches: 8. This CDR3 has 14 amino acids. Germline V gene lookup returns CDR1 SEHNR and CDR2 FQNEAQ (reference sequence). The CDR3 protein is CASSYRDRVGEQYF. Here the CDR3 DNA reads TGTGCCAGCAGCTACCGGGACAGGGTAGGGGAGCAGTACTTC.

This clonotype occurred a few times. The V and J genes are TRBV20-1 and TRBJ2-1; a weak D match, TRBD2 (6 bases). The V and J ends lost 3 bases and 8 bases respectively, with 14 bases between them. CDR1 DFQATT and CDR2 SNEGSKA come from the germline V gene (reference sequence). The CDR3 loop spans 13 amino acids. This chain's CDR3 is CSASRGNSDEQFF. The CDR3 DNA reads TGCAGTGCTAGCCGCGGGAACTCAGATGAGCAGTTCTTC.

The CDR3 sequence is CSATETGELFF. The DNA for the CDR3 is TGCAGTGCTACTGAGACCGGGGAGCTGTTTTTT. The chain employs TRBV20-1 and TRBJ2-2; D unclear. Germline values: CDR1 DFQATT, CDR2 SNEGSKA (reference sequence). The CDR3 sequence is 11 residues long. The V end lost 4 bases, the J end lost 5 bases, and 5 bases lay between the germline ends.

This clonotype appeared many times. The chain joins TRBV18 to TRBJ1-5; 9 bases are shared with TRBD1. The trim removed 5 bases at V and 2 bases at J, leaving 13 bases unmatched. CDR3 length equals 18 residues. CDR1 is KGHSH and CDR2 is LQKENI in the germline V gene. The DNA for the CDR3 is TGTGCCAGCTCATACGGGACAGGGCTAGGATTTCGCAATCAGCCCCAGCATTTT. Amino acids: CASSYGTGLGFRNQPQHF.

This clonotype was observed many times. The chain couples TRBV18 to TRBJ2-7; no firm D call. Between the trimmed V and J ends, which lost 6 bases and 6 bases, there was a span of 15 bases. Germline values: CDR1 KGHSH, CDR2 LQKENI. The CDR3 runs to 13 residues. CDR3 DNA sequence: TGTGCCAGCTCCTACCAAACGGGCCTCGAGCAGTACGTC. This sequence encodes CASSYQTGLEQYV.

This clonotype appeared a few times. V usage is TRBV7-2 and J usage is TRBJ1-1, with 9 bases aligning to TRBD1. From germline, CDR1 is SGHTA and CDR2 FQGNSA. The CDR3 extends over 13 amino acids. The ends lost 0 bases at V and 12 bases at J; junction bases unmatched: 5. The CDR3: CASSLAGQGITFF. The DNA of the CDR3 is TGTGCCAGCAGCTTAGCGGGACAGGGTATAACTTTCTTT.

This clonotype was seen ten or more times. The chain recombines TRBV27 with TRBJ2-2; 8 positions agree with TRBD1. This CDR3 spans 15 amino acids. The germline gives CDR1 MNHEY, CDR2 SMNVEV (reference sequence). J was trimmed by 5 bases and V by 4 bases; bases with no gene match: 6. The CDR3 reads CASSSRGRGTGELFF. The CDR3 DNA reads TGTGCCAGCAGTTCCAGGGGGCGCGGAACCGGGGAGCTGTTTTTT.

This clonotype has more than one count but fewer than ten. This rearrangement joins TRBV5-5 to TRBJ2-1; D is perhaps TRBD1 or TRBD2 (5 bases each). V lost 4 bases and J lost 1, with 12 bases in between. There are 15 residues in the CDR3. Germline values: CDR1 SGHKS, CDR2 YYEKEE (reference sequence). The CDR3 protein is CASSGTRGSYNEQFF. The CDR3 coding sequence is TGTGCCAGCAGCGGAACTAGGGGTTCCTACAATGAGCAGTTCTTC.

This clonotype was counted at least ten times. This chain connects TRBV5-5 to TRBJ1-6, with D possibly being TRBD1 (6 bases). This CDR3 is 15 amino acids long. Trimming removed 0 bases at V and 10 bases at J, with 14 bases between. Germline CDR1 is SGHKS and CDR2 is YYEKEE (reference sequence). Written as DNA, the CDR3 is TGTGCCAGCAGCTTGGTGGGGGCTCAACACTCACCCCTCCACTTT. Translated, it gives CASSLVGAQHSPLHF.